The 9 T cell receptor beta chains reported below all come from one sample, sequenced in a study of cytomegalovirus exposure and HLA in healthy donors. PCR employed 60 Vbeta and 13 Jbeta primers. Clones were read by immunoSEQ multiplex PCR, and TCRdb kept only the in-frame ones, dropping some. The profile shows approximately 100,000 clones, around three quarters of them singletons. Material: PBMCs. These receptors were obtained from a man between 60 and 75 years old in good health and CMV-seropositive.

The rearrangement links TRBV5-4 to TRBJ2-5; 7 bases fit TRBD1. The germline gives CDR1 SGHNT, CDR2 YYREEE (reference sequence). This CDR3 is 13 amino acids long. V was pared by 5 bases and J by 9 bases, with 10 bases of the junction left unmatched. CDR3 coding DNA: TGTGCCAGCAGACCTGACAGGGTCGGGGCCCAGTACTTC. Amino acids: CASRPDRVGAQYF.

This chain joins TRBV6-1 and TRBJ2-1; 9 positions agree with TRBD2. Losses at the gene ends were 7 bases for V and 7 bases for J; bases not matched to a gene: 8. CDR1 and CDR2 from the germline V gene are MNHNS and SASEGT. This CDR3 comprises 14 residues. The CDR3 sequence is CASILAGGRNEQFF. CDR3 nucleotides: TGTGCCAGCATCCTGGCGGGGGGGCGGAATGAGCAGTTCTTC.

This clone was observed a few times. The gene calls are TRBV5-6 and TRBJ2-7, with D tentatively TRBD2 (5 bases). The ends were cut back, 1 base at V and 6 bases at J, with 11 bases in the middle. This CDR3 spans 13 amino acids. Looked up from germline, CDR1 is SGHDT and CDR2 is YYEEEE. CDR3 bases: TGTGCCAGCAGCTTGAGCCCCGGAGGCGAGCAGTACTTC. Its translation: CASSLSPGGEQYF.

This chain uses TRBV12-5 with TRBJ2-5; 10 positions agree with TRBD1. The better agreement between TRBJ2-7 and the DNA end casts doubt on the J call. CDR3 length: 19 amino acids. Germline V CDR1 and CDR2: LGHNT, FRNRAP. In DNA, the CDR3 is TGTGCTAGTGGTCTAACCGGGACAGGGGTTGCCAGGAGCTCCTACGAGCAGTACTTC. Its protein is CASGLTGTGVARSSYEQYF.

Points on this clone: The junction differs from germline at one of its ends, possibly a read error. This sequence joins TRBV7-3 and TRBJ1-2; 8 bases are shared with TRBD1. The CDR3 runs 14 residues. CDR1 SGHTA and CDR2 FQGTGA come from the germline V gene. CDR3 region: CASSLRDRGRERVF. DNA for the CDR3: TGTGCCAGCAGCCTCCGCGACAGGGGTAGGGAACGAGTCTTC.

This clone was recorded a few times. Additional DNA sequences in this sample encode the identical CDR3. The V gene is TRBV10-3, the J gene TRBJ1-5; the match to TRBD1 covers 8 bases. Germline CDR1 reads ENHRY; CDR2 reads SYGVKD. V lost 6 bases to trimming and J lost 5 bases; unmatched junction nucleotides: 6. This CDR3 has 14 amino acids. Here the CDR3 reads CAIRKTGDDQPQHF. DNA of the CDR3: TGTGCCATCAGGAAGACAGGGGATGATCAGCCCCAGCATTTT.

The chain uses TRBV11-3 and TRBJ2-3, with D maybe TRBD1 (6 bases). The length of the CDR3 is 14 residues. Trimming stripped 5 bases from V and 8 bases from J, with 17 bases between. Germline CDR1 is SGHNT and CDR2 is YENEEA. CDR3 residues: CASSLPTGFGTQYF. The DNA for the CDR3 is TGTGCCAGCAGCCTTCCTACAGGGTTCGGTACGCAGTATTTT.

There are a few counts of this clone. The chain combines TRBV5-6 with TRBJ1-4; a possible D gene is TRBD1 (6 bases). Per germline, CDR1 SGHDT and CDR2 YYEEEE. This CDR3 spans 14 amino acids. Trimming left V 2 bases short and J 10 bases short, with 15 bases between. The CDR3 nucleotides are TGTGCCAGCAGCTTTCGGACAGACGCCGGAAAACTGTTTTTT. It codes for CASSFRTDAGKLFF.

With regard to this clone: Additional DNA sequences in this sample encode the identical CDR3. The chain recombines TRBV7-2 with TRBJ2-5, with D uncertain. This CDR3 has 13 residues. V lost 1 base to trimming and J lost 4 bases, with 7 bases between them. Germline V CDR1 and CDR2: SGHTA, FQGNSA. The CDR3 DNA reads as TGTGCCAGCAGCTTAGGTCCCGGAGAGACCCAGTACTTC. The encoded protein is CASSLGPGETQYF.